This passage covers 32 T cell receptor beta chains from one sample sequenced in a study of long-term antiretroviral therapy in people with HIV. Version v3.0 of the immunoSEQ assay was performed at survey level. The repertoire was sequenced with immunoSEQ multiplex PCR; TCRdb's copy has only in-frame clones and lacks some. The top ten clones hold about 8% of a sample with roughly 20,000 clones, 82% of them seen once. Sequences were derived from unsorted PBMCs, sampled at the start of antiretroviral therapy. The source is a man in his fifties with HIV.

V and J are TRBV29-1 and TRBJ2-2; unclear D gene. The germline CDR1 and CDR2 sequences are SQVTM and ANQGSEA. The CDR3 is made up of 14 amino acids. V lost 6 bases and J 1 base, leaving 12 bases between the germline ends. CDR3 DNA sequence: TGCAGCGTCAGTCGGAACCTGAACACCGGGGAGCTGTTTTTT. This encodes CSVSRNLNTGELFF.

The rearrangement joins TRBV4-3 to TRBJ2-3; 12 nucleotides align to TRBD2. From germline, CDR1 is LGHNA and CDR2 YSLEER. CDR3 length: 16 amino acids. The trim removed 0 bases at V and 4 bases at J, leaving 2 bases unmatched. The CDR3 DNA sequence: TGCGCCAGCAGCCAAGATCTAGCGGGAGGGCCAGATACGCAGTATTTT. Its protein product is CASSQDLAGGPDTQYF.

This chain links TRBV6-6 with TRBJ2-2; D unresolved. This CDR3 has 12 residues. Trimming left V 5 bases short and J 5 bases short, with 6 bases between. Germline V CDR1 and CDR2: MNHNY, SVGAGI (reference sequence). CDR3 loop: CASSAATGELFF. CDR3 DNA sequence: TGTGCCAGCAGTGCAGCTACCGGGGAGCTGTTTTTT.

The V and J genes are TRBV27 and TRBJ1-4; the match to TRBD1 covers 7 bases. J lost 4 bases, V lost 3 bases, and 5 bases had no gene match. Germline V gene lookup returns CDR1 MNHEY and CDR2 SMNVEV (reference sequence). This CDR3 has 15 amino acids. The CDR3 nucleotides are TGTGCCAGCAGTTTCGCCGGGACAGATAATGAAAAACTGTTTTTT. Its translation: CASSFAGTDNEKLFF. The complete variable domain, with remaining parts taken from reference TRBV27 and TRBJ1-4, reads EAQVTQNPRYLITVTGKKLTVTCSQNMNHEYMSWYRQDPGLGLRQIYYSMNVEVTDKGDVPEGYKVSRKEKRNFPLILESPSPNQTSLYFCASSFAGTDNEKLFFGSGTQLSVL.

The chain has TRBV15 and TRBJ1-4; TRBD1 is a possible D gene (6 bases). CDR1 and CDR2 from the germline V gene are LNHNV and YYDKDF (reference sequence). This CDR3 contains 15 residues. Trimming pared 3 bases from V and 7 bases from J, leaving 15 bases between. The CDR3 is CATSRKGGAAEKLFF. In DNA form, the CDR3 reads TGTGCCACCAGCAGGAAAGGGGGGGCGGCTGAAAAACTGTTTTTT. The whole variable domain, remainder taken from reference TRBV15 and TRBJ1-4, is DAMVIQNPRYQVTQFGKPVTLSCSQTLNHNVMYWYQQKSSQAPKLLFHYYDKDFNNEADTPDNFQSRRPNTSFCFLDIRSPGLGDTAMYLCATSRKGGAAEKLFFGSGTQLSVL.

This chain uses TRBV4-1 with TRBJ2-1; 9 bases are a match to TRBD1. Germline CDR1 MGHRA, CDR2 YSYEKL. V was pared by 3 bases and J by 7 bases, with 10 bases of the junction left unmatched. This CDR3 region has 16 residues. As DNA, the CDR3 is TGCGCCAGCAGCCAGATACCGGGACAGGGCCTTAATGAGCAGTTCTTC. Translation: CASSQIPGQGLNEQFF.

This clone was recorded once. In nucleotides, the CDR3 is TGTGCCAGCAGTTACCGCGGGGAATACGAGCAGTACTTC. It specifies CASSYRGEYEQYF. V gene TRBV6-5 combines with J gene TRBJ2-7; the D gene is possibly TRBD2 (6 bases). From germline, CDR1 is MNHEY and CDR2 SVGAGI. The CDR3 loop spans 13 amino acids. V was clipped by 2 bases and J by 4 bases, with 9 bases between them.

CDR3 coding DNA: TGCACCAGCAGCCAAGATAGGGTTGCGGGGCGTTGCACAGATACGCAGTATTTT. Translation: CTSSQDRVAGRCTDTQYF. The rearrangement uses TRBV1 and TRBJ2-3; TRBD2, the table's D call, lacks a check against the DNA. TRBV1 is recorded as a pseudogene. The length of the CDR3 is 18 residues.

V and J are TRBV7-2 and TRBJ2-1, with 10 nucleotides matching TRBD2. CDR1 is SGHTA and CDR2 is FQGNSA in the germline V gene. V lost 3 bases and J lost 7; bases outside the gene matches: 6. This CDR3 is built from 15 residues. CDR3 nucleotides: TGTGCCAGCAGCTTCATAGCGGGAGGTGGGAATGAGCAGTTCTTC. Amino acids: CASSFIAGGGNEQFF. Full variable domain (remainder filled in from reference TRBV7-2 and TRBJ2-1): GAGVSQSPSNKVTEKGKDVELRCDPISGHTALYWYRQSLGQGLEFLIYFQGNSAPDKSGLPSDRFSAERTGGSVSTLTIQRTQQEDSAVYLCASSFIAGGGNEQFFGPGTRLTVL.

The chain is built from TRBV7-2 and TRBJ2-1, with a weak D call TRBD1 (6 bases). V was clipped by 3 bases and J by 8 bases, with 17 bases between them. The CDR3 has 15 residues. Germline CDR1 SGHTA, CDR2 FQGNSA. The DNA of the CDR3 is TGTGCCAGCAGCTTGCCAGGGGAAGGAGTCGATGAGCAGTTCTTC. This encodes CASSLPGEGVDEQFF.

The chain employs TRBV7-9 and TRBJ2-5, with D tentatively TRBD2 (5 bases). The CDR3 covers 18 residues. Germline loops: CDR1 SEHNR, CDR2 FQNEAQ (reference sequence). V shed 2 bases and J shed 3 bases, with 22 bases lying between them. CDR3 residues: CASSLNPPYRGRKETQYF. CDR3 coding DNA: TGTGCCAGCAGCTTAAATCCCCCCTACCGCGGGCGGAAAGAGACCCAGTACTTC.

V and J are TRBV30 and TRBJ2-7; tentative D call: TRBD1 (5 bases). The V end was cut by 0 bases, the J end by 1 base, with 10 bases between. Per the germline V gene, CDR1 is GTSNPN and CDR2 is SVGIG (reference sequence). The CDR3 is 14 residues long. CDR3 in amino acids: CAWSVQAGSYEQYF. Here the CDR3 DNA reads TGTGCCTGGAGTGTACAGGCAGGATCCTACGAGCAGTACTTC. Variable domain in full (rest from reference TRBV30 and TRBJ2-7): SQTIHQWPATLVQPVGSPLSLECTVEGTSNPNLYWYRQAAGRGLQLLFYSVGIGQISSEVPQNLSASRPQDRQFILSSKKLLLSDSGFYLCAWSVQAGSYEQYFGPGTRLTVT.

The rearrangement links TRBV4-3 to TRBJ1-2; 7 bases agree with TRBD1. Germline V gene sequence: CDR1 LGHNA, CDR2 YSLEER. Trimming at V came to 1 base and at J to 4 bases, leaving 6 bases not matched to a gene. The CDR3 loop spans 15 amino acids. The CDR3 bases are TGCGCCAGCAGCCAAGTCGACAGGGAGGCCTATGGCTACACCTTC. Translated, it gives CASSQVDREAYGYTF.

The chain is built from TRBV5-1 and TRBJ2-1; D ambiguous. Germline-derived CDR1 and CDR2 are SGHRS and YFSETQ. This CDR3 spans 13 amino acids. The V end was cut by 2 bases, the J end by 10 bases, with 13 bases between. The CDR3 is CASSLGFSREQFF. The CDR3 region has the DNA TGCGCCAGCAGCTTAGGGTTCTCACGGGAGCAGTTCTTC.

CDR3 coding DNA: TGTGCCAGCAGTTTTCTCCTCCTCCAAGAGACCCAGTACTTC. The encoded protein is CASSFLLLQETQYF. The V gene is TRBV28, the J gene TRBJ2-5; D is undetermined. This CDR3 spans 14 amino acids. Per germline, CDR1 MDHEN and CDR2 SYDVKM. Trimming left V 3 bases short and J 1 base short, with 9 bases between.

The chain couples TRBV10-2 to TRBJ1-2; possibly TRBD1 for D (6 bases). Trimming cost V 0 bases and J 7 bases, with 15 bases left between them. The germline CDR1 and CDR2 sequences are WSHSY and SAAADI. This CDR3 has 15 residues. CDR3 protein: CASSESNRGAGGYTF. CDR3 nucleotide sequence: TGCGCCAGCAGTGAGTCTAATCGGGGGGCAGGTGGCTACACCTTC.

The chain uses TRBV5-1 and TRBJ2-2, with D uncertain. CDR1 is SGHRS, CDR2 YFSETQ, per germline. The ends were cut back, 0 bases at V and 0 bases at J, with 9 bases in the middle. The CDR3 spans 16 residues. The DNA for the CDR3 is TGCGCCAGCAGCTTGGAAGATAGCTCGAACACCGGGGAGCTGTTTTTT. The encoded protein is CASSLEDSSNTGELFF.

J is TRBJ1-2 and V is TRBV19, with 9 bases fitting TRBD1. V shed 6 bases, J shed 7 bases, and the junction held 9 bases outside the gene matches. The V gene's germline CDR1 is LNHDA and CDR2 SQIVND (reference sequence). The length of the CDR3 is 14 residues. The CDR3 loop is CASSQQGAIIGYTF. The CDR3 DNA sequence: TGTGCCAGTAGCCAACAGGGGGCCATCATTGGCTACACCTTC.

This sequence joins TRBV7-6 and TRBJ2-3, with D tentatively TRBD2 (5 bases). Germline assignment: CDR1 SGHVS and CDR2 FNYEAQ. V shed 5 bases and J shed 2 bases, with 11 bases lying between them. CDR3 length: 14 amino acids. CDR3 coding DNA: TGTGCCAGCAGCCGAGGGATCTTCACAGATACGCAGTATTTT. It yields the protein CASSRGIFTDTQYF.

The chain combines TRBV6-1 with TRBJ2-7, with D tentatively TRBD1 (5 bases). Germline V gene lookup returns CDR1 MNHNS and CDR2 SASEGT. The CDR3 extends over 15 amino acids. The V end was cut by 5 bases, the J end by 3 bases, with 17 bases between. The CDR3 is CASSKYRQIDYEQYF. CDR3 DNA sequence: TGTGCCAGCAGTAAATACAGGCAAATTGACTACGAGCAGTACTTC.

The V and J genes are TRBV7-3 and TRBJ2-5, with D possibly called TRBD1 or TRBD2 (5 bases each). From germline, CDR1 is SGHTA and CDR2 FQGTGA. Trimming cost V 3 bases and J 5 bases, with 13 bases left between them. The CDR3 spans 14 residues. This CDR3 is CASSLLGPGETQYF. The CDR3 bases are TGTGCCAGCAGCTTGCTGGGGCCGGGGGAGACCCAGTACTTC. Full variable domain (missing parts from reference TRBV7-3 and TRBJ2-5): GAGVSQTPSNKVTEKGKYVELRCDPISGHTALYWYRQSLGQGPEFLIYFQGTGAADDSGLPNDRFFAVRPEGSVSTLKIQRTERGDSAVYLCASSLLGPGETQYFGPGTRLLVL.

This clone was counted only a few times. The rearrangement links TRBV29-1 to TRBJ1-2; D not certain. This CDR3 is built from 12 residues. Germline CDR1 SQVTM, CDR2 ANQGSEA. Trimming pared 0 bases from V and 4 bases from J, leaving 6 bases between. Written as DNA, the CDR3 is TGCAGCGTTGAAGACCAGACCTATGGCTACACCTTC. Its translation: CSVEDQTYGYTF. The full variable domain, with the rest looked up from reference TRBV29-1 and TRBJ1-2, is SAVISQKPSRDICQRGTSLTIQCQVDSQVTMMFWYRQQPGQSLTLIATANQGSEATYESGFVIDKFPISRPNLTFSTLTVSNMSPEDSSIYLCSVEDQTYGYTFGSGTRLTVV.

CDR3 loop: CASSLVDTQYF. CDR3 coding DNA: TGTGCCAGCAGCTTGGTGGATACGCAGTATTTT. V gene TRBV7-2 combines with J gene TRBJ2-3; D not resolved. Between the trimmed V and J ends, which lost 3 bases and 6 bases, there was a span of 4 bases. The CDR3 length is 11 residues. Per the germline V gene, CDR1 is SGHTA and CDR2 is FQGNSA.

This chain uses TRBV5-6 with TRBJ1-2; D unclear. CDR1 SGHDT and CDR2 YYEEEE come from the germline V gene. This CDR3 has 17 residues. Trimming took off 2 bases at V and 3 bases at J, with 20 bases between the two ends. The CDR3 is CASSFNSWWVMDYGYTF. The CDR3 DNA sequence: TGTGCCAGCAGCTTTAATAGTTGGTGGGTGATGGACTATGGCTACACCTTC.

This clone is judged medium-sized. The V and J genes are TRBV7-2 and TRBJ2-1, with 8 positions matching TRBD2. Germline loops: CDR1 SGHTA, CDR2 FQGNSA. After removal of 3 bases from V and 2 bases from J, the junction contained 3 bases not matched to a gene. This CDR3 is built from 15 residues. The CDR3 nucleotides are TGTGCCAGCAGCTTCGCCGGGAGGGCCTACAATGAGCAGTTCTTC. It yields the protein CASSFAGRAYNEQFF. Complete variable domain (other parts from reference TRBV7-2 and TRBJ2-1): GAGVSQSPSNKVTEKGKDVELRCDPISGHTALYWYRQSLGQGLEFLIYFQGNSAPDKSGLPSDRFSAERTGGSVSTLTIQRTQQEDSAVYLCASSFAGRAYNEQFFGPGTRLTVL.

This clone was picked up a small number of times. The V and J genes are TRBV6-4 and TRBJ1-2, with no clear D. The CDR3 totals 13 residues. Germline V gene lookup returns CDR1 MRHNA and CDR2 SNTAGT. V was cut by 6 bases and J by 1 base, with 9 bases left in between. The CDR3 sequence is CASSGGNNYGYTF. The CDR3 nucleotides read TGTGCCAGCAGCGGCGGCAATAACTATGGCTACACCTTC.

The chain is built from TRBV7-9 and TRBJ2-5; 13 bases are shared with TRBD2. Per the germline V gene, CDR1 is SEHNR and CDR2 is FQNEAQ (reference sequence). The length of the CDR3 is 15 residues. Trimming removed 3 bases from V and 5 bases from J; junction bases left unmatched: 3. This chain's CDR3 is CASSLTSGGMETQYF. CDR3 coding DNA: TGTGCCAGCAGCTTGACTAGCGGGGGGATGGAGACCCAGTACTTC.

The V call is TRBV4-3, the J call TRBJ1-2, with D maybe TRBD1 (6 bases). V was cut by 0 bases and J by 8 bases, with 22 bases left in between. Looked up from germline, CDR1 is LGHNA and CDR2 is YSLEER. This CDR3 region has 17 residues. CDR3 residues: CASSQDLAGTPPGGYTF. For the CDR3, the DNA is TGCGCCAGCAGCCAAGATCTGGCTGGGACACCCCCCGGAGGCTACACCTTC.

The J gene is TRBJ2-5, the V gene TRBV7-2, with TRBD2 as a possible D gene (5 bases). The CDR3 spans 11 residues. V lost 4 bases to trimming and J lost 5 bases, with 5 bases between them. The germline V gene encodes CDR1 SGHTA and CDR2 FQGNSA. CDR3 nucleotides: TGTGCCAGCAGCTCGGGGGAGACCCAGTACTTC. Protein: CASSSGETQYF.

The chain couples TRBV27 to TRBJ2-3; D is possibly TRBD2 (5 bases). The germline gives CDR1 MNHEY, CDR2 SMNVEV (reference sequence). CDR3 length equals 15 residues. The V end was cut by 6 bases, the J end by 11 bases, with 24 bases between. CDR3 in amino acids: CASSHQRPRAGGQYF. In nucleotides, the CDR3 is TGTGCCAGCAGCCACCAACGACCTAGGGCAGGAGGGCAGTATTTT.

CDR3 protein: CASSLFPGQSYEQYF. The CDR3 DNA reads as TGTGCCAGCAGTTTATTTCCGGGACAGAGCTACGAGCAGTACTTC. This sequence joins TRBV28 and TRBJ2-7; 7 bases agree with TRBD1. Germline CDR1 and CDR2: MDHEN and SYDVKM. The V gene end was trimmed by 1 base and the J gene end by 3 bases; junction bases not matched to a gene: 6. This CDR3 contains 15 residues. Together with reference TRBV28 and TRBJ2-7, the CDR3 gives the full variable domain: DVKVTQSSRYLVKRTGEKVFLECVQDMDHENMFWYRQDPGLGLRLIYFSYDVKMKEKGDIPEGYSVSREKKERFSLILESASTNQTSMYLCASSLFPGQSYEQYFGPGTRLTVT.

V usage is TRBV4-3 and J usage is TRBJ1-1, with D unclear. CDR1 and CDR2 (germline): LGHNA, YSLEER. The CDR3 spans 15 residues. The V and J ends lost 1 base and 4 bases respectively, with 13 bases between them. The CDR3 loop reads CASSQGRLEVTEAFF. The CDR3 DNA sequence: TGCGCCAGCAGCCAAGGAAGGCTCGAGGTCACTGAAGCTTTCTTT.